This TCR beta chain came from a study of blood T cell repertoires in COVID-19. Clones were sequenced by immunoSEQ multiplex PCR, and TCRdb holds only the in-frame ones, with some missing. The table lists 350,000 to 450,000 clones, about 90% of them singletons. In germline, CDR1 is SNHLY, CDR2 FYNNEI. The length of the CDR3 is 13 residues. Trimming left V 6 bases short and J 1 base short, with 9 bases between. The sequence derives from a man aged 40-55 years with acute or convalescent COVID-19. This rearrangement joins TRBV2 to TRBJ2-5; D may be TRBD2 (6 bases). Sample: peripheral blood. The CDR3 is CASSGTPQETQYF. As DNA, the CDR3 is TGTGCCAGCAGCGGGACTCCCCAAGAGACCCAGTACTTC.